One sample yielded the 24 T cell receptor beta chains listed below, sequenced in a study of blood T cell repertoires in COVID-19. Sequencing was performed with immunoSEQ multiplex PCR; in TCRdb, only in-frame clones are kept and a portion is missing. The top ten clones hold 8% of a sample with about 46,000 clones, around nine tenths of them seen once. The sample taken for sequencing was peripheral blood. The receptors derive from a man between 45 and 60 years old with acute or convalescent COVID-19.

This clone was picked up a small number of times. This rearrangement joins TRBV7-3 to TRBJ2-3; TRBD2 matches 7 bases. Germline lookup yields CDR1 SGHTA and CDR2 FQGTGA. The CDR3 has 13 residues. V lost 5 bases, J lost 14 bases, and 13 bases stayed unmatched. CDR3 in amino acids: CASSPAFAGEVYF. In nucleotides, the CDR3 is TGTGCCAGCAGCCCCGCTTTCGCGGGAGAGGTGTATTTT. Drawing the rest from reference TRBV7-3 and TRBJ2-3, the complete variable domain is GAGVSQTPSNKVTEKGKYVELRCDPISGHTALYWYRQSLGQGPEFLIYFQGTGAADDSGLPNDRFFAVRPEGSVSTLKIQRTERGDSAVYLCASSPAFAGEVYFGPGTRLTVL.

The V call is TRBV5-1, the J call TRBJ2-5; 10 bases are shared with TRBD2. Per germline, CDR1 SGHRS and CDR2 YFSETQ. Trimming took 1 base from V and 5 from J; bases not matched to a gene: 5. The CDR3 has 15 residues. In DNA form, the CDR3 reads TGCGCCAGCAGCTTGTGGAGCGGGAGGGAGGAGACCCAGTACTTC. Encoded protein: CASSLWSGREETQYF.

V is TRBV18 and J is TRBJ1-1; perhaps TRBD1 as D (5 bases). V was shortened by 6 bases and J by 1 base, with 15 bases between the two germline ends. CDR3 size: 15 residues. Per the germline V gene, CDR1 is KGHSH and CDR2 is LQKENI. The CDR3 loop reads CASSLRGGSNTEAFF. In nucleotides, the CDR3 is TGTGCCAGCTCTCTCCGGGGGGGGTCGAACACTGAAGCTTTCTTT.

This chain connects TRBV9 to TRBJ2-7; D is possibly TRBD1 (6 bases). V lost 0 bases and J lost 5, with 24 bases in between. CDR3 length equals 18 residues. The germline CDR1 and CDR2 sequences are SGDLS and YYNGEE. The CDR3 spells CASSVERTATSAINEQYF. The CDR3 DNA sequence: TGTGCCAGCAGCGTAGAGAGGACAGCTACATCGGCGATAAACGAGCAGTACTTC.

The chain couples TRBV9 to TRBJ2-3, with a weak D call TRBD2 (5 bases). CDR1 is SGDLS and CDR2 is YYNGEE in the germline V gene. The ends were cut back, 0 bases at V and 7 bases at J, with 9 bases in the middle. The CDR3 loop spans 13 amino acids. The CDR3 is CASSVDGRNTQYF. The CDR3 nucleotides are TGTGCCAGCAGCGTAGATGGGAGAAATACGCAGTATTTT.

The CDR3 nucleotides are TGTGCCACCAGTGAGGAGTTGGGTATCGGGGCTTTCTTT. Encoded protein: CATSEELGIGAFF. This chain joins TRBV24-1 and TRBJ1-1; D is unresolved. Trimming left V 4 bases short and J 11 bases short, with 16 bases between. Germline V gene lookup returns CDR1 KGHDR and CDR2 SFDVKD. The CDR3 is 13 residues long.

The V call is TRBV5-6, the J call TRBJ2-6; weak D call: TRBD2 (6 bases). CDR1 is SGHDT and CDR2 is YYEEEE in the germline V gene. This CDR3 is built from 15 residues. V was clipped by 4 bases and J by 0 bases, with 8 bases between them. CDR3 bases: TGTGCCAGCAGCCCCGGGGGCTCTGGGGCCAACGTCCTGACTTTC. Translated, it gives CASSPGGSGANVLTF.

This rearrangement joins TRBV6-5 to TRBJ1-2; TRBD1 matches at 12 bases. The CDR3 length is 14 residues. The V gene end was trimmed by 6 bases and the J gene end by 7 bases; junction bases not matched to a gene: 6. In germline, CDR1 is MNHEY, CDR2 SVGAGI. CDR3 region: CASRGTGGAGGYTF. The CDR3 DNA follows: TGTGCCAGCAGAGGGACAGGGGGCGCCGGTGGCTACACCTTC.

This clone was detected only a few times. V usage is TRBV7-2 and J usage is TRBJ2-3, with D hard to call. There are 12 residues in the CDR3. The germline gives CDR1 SGHTA, CDR2 FQGNSA. Between the trimmed V and J ends, which lost 5 bases and 5 bases, there was a span of 8 bases. CDR3 nucleotides: TGTGCCAGCAGCCCCGCAGGAGATACGCAGTATTTT. It specifies CASSPAGDTQYF.

This clone was recorded only once. V gene TRBV5-6 combines with J gene TRBJ1-4; TRBD1 might be the D (5 bases). Trimming removed 0 bases at V and 4 bases at J, with 13 bases between. The CDR3 length is 16 residues. Germline CDR1 and CDR2: SGHDT and YYEEEE. The CDR3 nucleotides read TGTGCCAGCAGCTTGGTCTCCAGGGCACATAATGAAAAACTGTTTTTT. Protein product: CASSLVSRAHNEKLFF.

The chain has TRBV7-2 and TRBJ1-2; 12 bases match TRBD1. This CDR3 has 15 amino acids. The junction had 2 bases not matched to a gene; V was cut back by 4 bases and J by 2 bases. Germline values: CDR1 SGHTA, CDR2 FQGNSA. CDR3 region: CASSWDRGPNYGYTF. Written as DNA, the CDR3 is TGTGCCAGCAGCTGGGACAGGGGGCCAAACTATGGCTACACCTTC.

The V and J genes are TRBV18 and TRBJ2-7, with 14 bases matching TRBD2. The V and J ends lost 3 bases and 6 bases, in that order; junction bases with no gene match: 4. Germline V gives CDR1 KGHSH, CDR2 LQKENI. The CDR3 has 15 amino acids. CDR3 DNA sequence: TGTGCCAGCTCACCGGGACTAGCGGGAGATTCCGAGCAGTACTTC. Protein: CASSPGLAGDSEQYF.

For the CDR3, the DNA is TGTGCCATCAGTGAGAAGGGACCGGGACAGTTCCACGAGCAGTACTTC. Encoded protein: CAISEKGPGQFHEQYF. The chain joins TRBV10-3 to TRBJ2-7; 7 bases agree with TRBD1. The V gene end was trimmed by 2 bases and the J gene end by 5 bases; junction bases not matched to a gene: 12. Germline CDR1 reads ENHRY; CDR2 reads SYGVKD. The CDR3 has 16 amino acids.

The chain is built from TRBV7-2 and TRBJ2-1, with a weak D call TRBD2 (5 bases). CDR3 length: 13 residues. CDR1 is SGHTA and CDR2 is FQGNSA in the germline V gene. Trimming left V 4 bases short and J 15 bases short, with 19 bases between. This CDR3 reads CASSSPNVGVRFF. The CDR3 nucleotides read TGTGCCAGCAGCTCCCCCAACGTGGGAGTGCGGTTCTTC.

The chain uses TRBV12-3 or TRBV12-4 and TRBJ2-7; D not resolved. V was clipped by 3 bases and J by 9 bases, with 12 bases between them. CDR3 length: 12 amino acids. As DNA, the CDR3 is TGTGCCAGCAGTTTCGCGACGTCGGGGCAGTACTTC. Its translation: CASSFATSGQYF.

This chain links TRBV20-1 with TRBJ1-1, with 7 bases fitting TRBD1. There are 15 residues in the CDR3. CDR1 and CDR2 from the germline V gene are DFQATT and SNEGSKA (reference sequence). V gave up 6 bases and J gave up 9 bases; unmatched junction bases: 19. Here the CDR3 DNA reads TGCAGTGCAAGTCCGGAGCGACAGGGCCGCGGGAAAGCTTTCTTT. Residues: CSASPERQGRGKAFF.

This chain uses TRBV19 with TRBJ2-1; 16 positions match TRBD2. Per the germline V gene, CDR1 is LNHDA and CDR2 is SQIVND (reference sequence). This CDR3 spans 19 amino acids. The J segment lost 0 bases and the V segment lost 8 bases, leaving 10 bases of the junction unmatched. DNA of the CDR3: TGTGCCAGTGGTCTCGGGACTAGCGGGGGGGAGAGCTCCTACAATGAGCAGTTCTTC. Translated, it gives CASGLGTSGGESSYNEQFF.

This chain uses TRBV6-6 with TRBJ2-3; 12 bases fit TRBD2. The ends lost 5 bases at V and 2 bases at J; junction bases unmatched: 2. From germline, CDR1 is MNHNY and CDR2 SVGAGI (reference sequence). The CDR3 loop spans 15 amino acids. The CDR3 DNA is TGTGCCAGCAGTCCTAGCGGGAGGGCCACAGATACGCAGTATTTT. It is translated as CASSPSGRATDTQYF.

The chain combines TRBV28 with TRBJ2-7; 9 bases fit TRBD1. The CDR3 runs 13 residues. V lost 3 bases to trimming and J lost 3 bases; unmatched junction nucleotides: 0. The V gene's germline CDR1 is MDHEN and CDR2 SYDVKM. The CDR3, as DNA: TGTGCCAGCAGTTTGGGACAGGGCTACGAGCAGTACTTC. Translation gives CASSLGQGYEQYF.

The rearrangement joins TRBV19 to TRBJ1-5, with 8 bases that match TRBD1. After removal of 6 bases from V and 6 bases from J, the junction contained 10 bases not matched to a gene. Germline V gene data show CDR1 as LNHDA and CDR2 as SQIVND (reference sequence). The CDR3 totals 15 residues. The CDR3 loop reads CASRTAPGGSQPQHF. CDR3 DNA sequence: TGTGCCAGTAGGACGGCCCCAGGGGGCTCTCAGCCCCAGCATTTT.

The gene calls are TRBV19 and TRBJ2-7; 8 bases are shared with TRBD1. Germline V gene data show CDR1 as LNHDA and CDR2 as SQIVND (reference sequence). The ends lost 6 bases at V and 5 bases at J; junction bases unmatched: 6. The length of the CDR3 is 13 residues. The CDR3 DNA reads as TGTGCCAGTAGCGTTCAGGGGGCAGACGAGCAGTACTTC. This codes for CASSVQGADEQYF.

The gene calls are TRBV28 and TRBJ2-1, with a weak D call TRBD2 (6 bases). Per the germline V gene, CDR1 is MDHEN and CDR2 is SYDVKM. V lost 3 bases to trimming and J lost 0 bases, with 15 bases between them. This CDR3 is 17 amino acids long. CDR3 amino acids: CASSFPGSGSSYNEQFF. The CDR3 region has the DNA TGTGCCAGCAGTTTCCCCGGTAGCGGAAGCTCCTACAATGAGCAGTTCTTC.

This chain uses TRBV7-9 with TRBJ2-7, with 7 positions matching TRBD1. V lost 5 bases and J lost 6; bases outside the gene matches: 16. Germline V gene lookup returns CDR1 SEHNR and CDR2 FQNEAQ (reference sequence). The CDR3 is 16 amino acids. DNA for the CDR3: TGTGCCAGCAGCACCGCCTCCGGGACAGAGCAGTTCGAGCAGTACTTC. As protein: CASSTASGTEQFEQYF.

This rearrangement joins TRBV4-2 to TRBJ2-1; 13 bases match TRBD2. Germline assignment: CDR1 LGHNA and CDR2 YNFKEQ. CDR3 length equals 13 residues. V lost 9 bases, J lost 6 bases, and 2 bases stayed unmatched. The CDR3 spells CASGLAGVNEQFF. The CDR3 coding sequence is TGTGCCAGTGGACTAGCGGGGGTCAATGAGCAGTTCTTC.